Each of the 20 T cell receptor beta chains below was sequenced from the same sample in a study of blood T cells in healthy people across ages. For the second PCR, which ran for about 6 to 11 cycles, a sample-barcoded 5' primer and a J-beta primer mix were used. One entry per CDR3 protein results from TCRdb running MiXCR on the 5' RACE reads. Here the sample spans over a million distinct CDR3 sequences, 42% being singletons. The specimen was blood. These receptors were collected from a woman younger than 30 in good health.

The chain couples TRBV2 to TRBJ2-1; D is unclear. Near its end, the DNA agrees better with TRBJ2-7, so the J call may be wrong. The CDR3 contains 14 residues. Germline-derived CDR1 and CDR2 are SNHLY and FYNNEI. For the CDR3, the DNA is TGTGCCAGCAGTGAAGCGGGTCCGAACGGCGAGCAGTACTTC. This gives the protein CASSEAGPNGEQYF.

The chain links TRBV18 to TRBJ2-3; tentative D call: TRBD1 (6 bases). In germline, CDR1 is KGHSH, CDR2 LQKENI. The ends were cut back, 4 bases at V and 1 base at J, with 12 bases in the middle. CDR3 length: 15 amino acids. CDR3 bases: TGTGCCAGCTCACGAGAAGGGGGACGCACAGATACGCAGTATTTT. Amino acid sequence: CASSREGGRTDTQYF.

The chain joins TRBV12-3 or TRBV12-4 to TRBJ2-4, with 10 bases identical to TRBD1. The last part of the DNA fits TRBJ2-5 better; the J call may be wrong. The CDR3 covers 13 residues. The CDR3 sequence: CASSRDRGKTQYF. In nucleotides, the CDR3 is TGTGCCAGCAGTCGGGACAGGGGAAAGACCCAGTACTTC.

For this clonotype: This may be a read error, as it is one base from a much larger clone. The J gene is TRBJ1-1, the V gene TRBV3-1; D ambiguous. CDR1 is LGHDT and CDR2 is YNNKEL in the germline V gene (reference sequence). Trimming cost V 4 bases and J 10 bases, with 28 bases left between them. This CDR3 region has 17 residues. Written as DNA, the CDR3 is TGTGCCAGCAGCCCCGGGAACGGTCTGTTCTCTAGGGCTGGAGCTTTCTTT. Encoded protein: CASSPGNGLFSRAGAFF. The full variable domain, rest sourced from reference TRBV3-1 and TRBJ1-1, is DTAVSQTPKYLVTQMGNDKSIKCEQNLGHDTMYWYKQDSKKFLKIMFSYNNKELIINETVPNRFSPKSPDKAHLNLHINSLELGDSAVYFCASSPGNGLFSRAGAFFGQGTRLTVV.

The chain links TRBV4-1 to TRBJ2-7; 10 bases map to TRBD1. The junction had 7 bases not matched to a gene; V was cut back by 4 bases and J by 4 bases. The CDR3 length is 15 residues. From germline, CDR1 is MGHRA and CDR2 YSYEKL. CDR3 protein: CASSPTRDRGYEQYF. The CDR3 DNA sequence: TGCGCCAGCAGCCCAACACGGGACAGGGGATACGAGCAGTACTTC.

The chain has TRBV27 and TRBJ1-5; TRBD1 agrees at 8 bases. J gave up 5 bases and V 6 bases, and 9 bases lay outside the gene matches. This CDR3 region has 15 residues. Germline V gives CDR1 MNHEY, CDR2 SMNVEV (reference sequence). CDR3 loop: CASRKDRGFDQPQHF. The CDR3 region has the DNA TGTGCCAGCAGGAAAGACAGGGGTTTCGATCAGCCCCAGCATTTT.

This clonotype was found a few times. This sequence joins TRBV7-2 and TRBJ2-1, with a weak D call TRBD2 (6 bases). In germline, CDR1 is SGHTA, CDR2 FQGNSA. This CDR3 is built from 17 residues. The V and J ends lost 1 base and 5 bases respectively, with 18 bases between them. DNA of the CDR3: TGTGCCAGCAGCTTAGACCTATCCGGACGCGGGAACAATGAGCAGTTCTTC. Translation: CASSLDLSGRGNNEQFF.

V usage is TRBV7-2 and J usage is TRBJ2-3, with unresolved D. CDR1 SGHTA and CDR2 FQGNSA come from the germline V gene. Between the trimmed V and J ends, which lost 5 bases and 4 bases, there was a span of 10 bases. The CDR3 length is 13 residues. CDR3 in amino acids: CASSPQFADTQYF. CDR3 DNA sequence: TGTGCCAGCAGCCCCCAGTTCGCAGATACGCAGTATTTT. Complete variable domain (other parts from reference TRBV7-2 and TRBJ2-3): GAGVSQSPSNKVTEKGKDVELRCDPISGHTALYWYRQSLGQGLEFLIYFQGNSAPDKSGLPSDRFSAERTGGSVSTLTIQRTQQEDSAVYLCASSPQFADTQYFGPGTRLTVL.

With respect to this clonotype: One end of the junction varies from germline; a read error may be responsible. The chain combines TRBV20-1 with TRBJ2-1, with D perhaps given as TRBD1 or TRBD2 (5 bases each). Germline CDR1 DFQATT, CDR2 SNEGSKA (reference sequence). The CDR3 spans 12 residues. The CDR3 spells CSGGGFYNEPFF. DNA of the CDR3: TGCAGTGGGGGCGGGTTTTACAATGAGCCGTTCTTC.

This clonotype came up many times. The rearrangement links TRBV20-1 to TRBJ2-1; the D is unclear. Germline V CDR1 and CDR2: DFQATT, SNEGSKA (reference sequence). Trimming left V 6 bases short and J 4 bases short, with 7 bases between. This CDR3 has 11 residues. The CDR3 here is CSAPPYNEQFF. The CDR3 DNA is TGCAGTGCCCCTCCTTACAATGAGCAGTTCTTC.

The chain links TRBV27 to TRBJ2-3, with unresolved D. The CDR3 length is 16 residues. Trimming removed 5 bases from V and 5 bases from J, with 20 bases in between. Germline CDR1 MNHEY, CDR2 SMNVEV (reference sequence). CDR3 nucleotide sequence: TGTGCCAGCAGTCGGCCTTTAGGGCGGTGGGGAGATACGCAGTATTTT. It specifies CASSRPLGRWGDTQYF.

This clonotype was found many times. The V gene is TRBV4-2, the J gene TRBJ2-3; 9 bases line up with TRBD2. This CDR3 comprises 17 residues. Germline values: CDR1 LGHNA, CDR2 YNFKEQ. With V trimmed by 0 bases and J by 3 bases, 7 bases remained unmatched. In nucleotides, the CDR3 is TGTGCCAGCAGCCAAGATAGGGGCGGGGGGGCGACAGATACGCAGTATTTT. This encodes CASSQDRGGGATDTQYF.

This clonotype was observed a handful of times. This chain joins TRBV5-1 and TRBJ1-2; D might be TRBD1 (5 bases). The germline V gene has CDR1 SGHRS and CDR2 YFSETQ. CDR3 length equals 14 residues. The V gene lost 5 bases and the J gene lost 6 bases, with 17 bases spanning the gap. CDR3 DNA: TGCGCCAGCAGAGGGGACGGTGGAATCCATGGCTACACCTTC. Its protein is CASRGDGGIHGYTF.

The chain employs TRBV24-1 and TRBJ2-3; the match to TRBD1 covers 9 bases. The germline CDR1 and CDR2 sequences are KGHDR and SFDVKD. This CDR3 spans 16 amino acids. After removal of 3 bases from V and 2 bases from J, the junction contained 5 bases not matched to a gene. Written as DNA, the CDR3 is TGTGCCACCAGTGATGCGGGACAGGGTGACACAGATACGCAGTATTTT. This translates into CATSDAGQGDTDTQYF.

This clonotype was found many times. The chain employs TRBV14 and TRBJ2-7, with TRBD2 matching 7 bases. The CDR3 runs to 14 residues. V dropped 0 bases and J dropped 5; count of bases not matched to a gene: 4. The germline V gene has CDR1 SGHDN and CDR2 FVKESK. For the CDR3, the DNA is TGTGCCAGCAGCCAAGATCGGACTAGTCACGAGCAGTACTTC. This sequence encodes CASSQDRTSHEQYF. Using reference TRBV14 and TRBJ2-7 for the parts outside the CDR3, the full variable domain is EAGVTQFPSHSVIEKGQTVTLRCDPISGHDNLYWYRRVMGKEIKFLLHFVKESKQDESGMPNNRFLAERTGGTYSTLKVQPAELEDSGVYFCASSQDRTSHEQYFGPGTRLTVT.

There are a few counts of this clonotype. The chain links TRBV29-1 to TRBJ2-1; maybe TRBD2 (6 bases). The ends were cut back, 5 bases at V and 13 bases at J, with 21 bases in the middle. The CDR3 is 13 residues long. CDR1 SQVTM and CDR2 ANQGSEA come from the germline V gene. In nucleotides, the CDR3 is TGCAGCGTTCGCCCCGTTCTACCAGGGACTCAGTTCTTC. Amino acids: CSVRPVLPGTQFF.

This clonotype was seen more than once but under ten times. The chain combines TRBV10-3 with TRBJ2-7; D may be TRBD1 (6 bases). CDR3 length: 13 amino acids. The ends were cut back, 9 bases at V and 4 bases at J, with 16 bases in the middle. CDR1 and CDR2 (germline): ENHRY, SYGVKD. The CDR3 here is CAIADSARYEQYF. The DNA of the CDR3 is TGTGCCATTGCGGACAGCGCCCGATACGAGCAGTACTTC.

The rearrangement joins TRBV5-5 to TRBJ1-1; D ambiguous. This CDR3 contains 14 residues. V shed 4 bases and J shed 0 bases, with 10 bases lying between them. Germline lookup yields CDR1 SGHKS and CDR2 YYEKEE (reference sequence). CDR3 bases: TGTGCCAGCAGCCCATCATTCATGAACACTGAAGCTTTCTTT. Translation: CASSPSFMNTEAFF.

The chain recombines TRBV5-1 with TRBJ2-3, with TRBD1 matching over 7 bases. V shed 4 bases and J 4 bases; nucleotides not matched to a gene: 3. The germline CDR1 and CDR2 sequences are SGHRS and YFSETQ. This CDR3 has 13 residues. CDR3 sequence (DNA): TGCGCCAGCAGCAATACAGGGGCAGATACGCAGTATTTT. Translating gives CASSNTGADTQYF. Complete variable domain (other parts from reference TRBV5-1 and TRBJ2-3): KAGVTQTPRYLIKTRGQQVTLSCSPISGHRSVSWYQQTPGQGLQFLFEYFSETQRNKGNFPGRFSGRQFSNSRSEMNVSTLELGDSALYLCASSNTGADTQYFGPGTRLTVL.

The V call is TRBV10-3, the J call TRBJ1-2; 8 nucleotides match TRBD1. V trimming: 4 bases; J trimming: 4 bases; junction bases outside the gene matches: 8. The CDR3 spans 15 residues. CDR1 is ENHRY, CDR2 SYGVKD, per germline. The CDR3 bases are TGTGCCATCAGTGGGTGGACAGGGAACCTCTATGGCTACACCTTC. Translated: CAISGWTGNLYGYTF.